This T cell receptor beta chain was found in a study of blood T cell repertoires in COVID-19. Study-wide background: PBMCs, B-cell-depleted T cells, or T cells provided the cDNA or gDNA that made up the material.

Original methodology: Amplification of reference gene primers provided the estimated nucleated cell counts. Measured with immunoSEQ multiplex PCR; TCRdb has only the in-frame clones, and not every one. V and J calls and clone size are those listed in that table; D and trimming were worked out from the DNA. Of around 250,000 clones in the sample, 65% to 85% were seen once. The length of the CDR3 is 16 residues. Germline CDR1 is SGHRS and CDR2 is YFSETQ. Trimming cost V 5 bases and J 5 bases; bases outside gene matches: 12. This clonotype originated in a man aged 80 or over with acute or convalescent COVID-19. Input material: peripheral blood. The V call is TRBV5-1, the J call TRBJ2-1; 8 bases are a match to TRBD1. The CDR3 loop reads CASRGGSGGLHNEQFF. For the CDR3, the DNA is TGCGCCAGCAGGGGTGGTTCAGGGGGCCTCCACAATGAGCAGTTCTTC.